The present T cell receptor beta chain was sequenced within a study of blood T cells in healthy people across ages. Whole-study results and caveats: Naive T cell percentage showed a strong correlation with TCR beta diversity. With donor CMV status unknown, expanded clonotype changes were possibly confounded. The study found more naive CD4+ cells and higher diversity in long-lived than aged donors.

A sample-barcoded 5' primer and a J-beta primer mix were used in a second PCR of about 7 to 12 cycles. TCRdb fed the 5' RACE reads into MiXCR, producing one record per CDR3 protein. This sample yields around 1,000,000 distinct CDR3 sequences, of which more than 30% are seen a single time; 10% to 15% belongs to the top ten. The CDR3 sequence is 16 residues long. V lost 2 bases and J 0 bases, leaving 8 bases between the germline ends. Germline CDR1 SGHTA, CDR2 FQGNSA. Notes on this clonotype: The antigen remains unidentified.

The sample taken for sequencing was blood. The chain has TRBV7-2 and TRBJ1-6; D gene ambiguous. The receptor was isolated from a man aged 18 to 29 in good health. Here the CDR3 DNA reads TGTGCCAGCAGCTTATACGATGACTCCTATAATTCACCCCTCCACTTT. As protein: CASSLYDDSYNSPLHF.